The 9 T cell receptor beta chains below come from one sample, sequenced in a study of a mutant IDH1 vaccine in newly diagnosed glioma. This table comes from immunoSEQ multiplex PCR, and its TCRdb copy is limited to in-frame clones, with some not included. The sample has approximately 62,000 clones; approximately 80% are singletons. The antigens for these receptors are not known. This sample's time point: week 35, safety follow-up. Vaccinated patients received 300 ug of mutant IDH1 20-mer peptide per dose, with topical imiquimod. The sample consisted of PBMCs, taken from a glioma patient whose treatment included an IDH1 peptide vaccine. The receptors derive from a man aged 25 to 40 with glioma.

The rearrangement uses TRBV5-1 and TRBJ2-1, with 9 nucleotides matching TRBD2. V shed 3 bases, J shed 7 bases, and the junction held 11 bases outside the gene matches. From germline, CDR1 is SGHRS and CDR2 YFSETQ. This CDR3 spans 16 amino acids. Here the CDR3 reads CASSWAGLAGQNEQFF. The DNA of the CDR3 is TGCGCCAGCAGCTGGGCCGGTCTAGCGGGGCAAAATGAGCAGTTCTTC.

CDR3 loop: CASSFWDRGGEAFF. The CDR3 nucleotides are TGTGCCAGCAGCTTCTGGGACAGGGGCGGTGAAGCTTTCTTT. The chain links TRBV5-6 to TRBJ1-1; 10 bases match TRBD1. The CDR3 runs to 14 residues. V was pared by 2 bases and J by 7 bases, with 5 bases of the junction left unmatched. Germline V gene data show CDR1 as SGHDT and CDR2 as YYEEEE.

V gene TRBV5-6 combines with J gene TRBJ1-1; D call uncertain. This CDR3 is built from 15 residues. Germline CDR1 SGHDT, CDR2 YYEEEE. V lost 2 bases to trimming and J lost 8 bases, with 19 bases between them. CDR3 DNA sequence: TGTGCCAGCAGCTTTTCCATAAATTCGGCAGCGGAAGCTTTCTTT. It translates to CASSFSINSAAEAFF.

V is TRBV2 and J is TRBJ1-5; 9 positions match TRBD1. The CDR3 length is 16 residues. Germline-derived CDR1 and CDR2 are SNHLY and FYNNEI. Trimming took 5 bases from V and 5 from J; bases not matched to a gene: 10. As DNA, the CDR3 is TGTGCCAGCAGTACCCTAGGGGACAGGGTTCATCAGCCCCAGCATTTT. This sequence encodes CASSTLGDRVHQPQHF.

The chain uses TRBV28 and TRBJ2-7; tentatively, D is TRBD1 or TRBD2 (5 bases each). CDR1 and CDR2 from the germline V gene are MDHEN and SYDVKM. This CDR3 is 13 amino acids long. Trimming took 7 bases from V and 6 from J, leaving 16 bases between them. The CDR3 DNA follows: TGTGCCAGCACGGGCAGGTCAGGGAGCGAGCAGTACTTC. Translation: CASTGRSGSEQYF.

This sequence joins TRBV6-4 and TRBJ1-1; D ambiguous. Germline CDR1 MRHNA, CDR2 SNTAGT. V lost 3 bases, J lost 5 bases, and 25 bases lay in between. The CDR3 length is 18 residues. The CDR3 bases are TGTGCCAGCAGTGATCCCGGGCCGAAAAAAACTGGACGGACTGAAGCTTTCTTT. Translation gives CASSDPGPKKTGRTEAFF.

This clone was observed a few times. The V call is TRBV4-2, the J call TRBJ2-2; a weak D match, TRBD2 (6 bases). With 4 bases removed from V and 3 bases from J, the gap between germline ends came to 12 bases. The CDR3 sequence is 15 residues long. CDR1 and CDR2 from the germline V gene are LGHNA and YNFKEQ. The CDR3 DNA is TGTGCCAGCAGCCCGGGGGAGTCTCACACCGGGGAGCTGTTTTTT. It codes for CASSPGESHTGELFF.

The gene calls are TRBV6-6 and TRBJ1-2, with D maybe TRBD1 (6 bases). This CDR3 has 11 amino acids. Germline CDR1 MNHNY, CDR2 SVGAGI (reference sequence). CDR3 in amino acids: CAGGSNYGYTF. The CDR3 DNA is TGTGCTGGGGGCTCGAACTATGGCTACACCTTC.

The chain uses TRBV10-3 and TRBJ1-6, with 11 bases aligning to TRBD1. This CDR3 region has 14 residues. Germline-derived CDR1 and CDR2 are ENHRY and SYGVKD. J gave up 9 bases and V 6 bases, and 4 bases lay outside the gene matches. The CDR3 bases are TGTGCCATCAGGCCGGGACAGGGGGGTTCACCCCTCCACTTT. Protein sequence: CAIRPGQGGSPLHF.